These 22 T cell receptor beta chains originate from one sample sequenced in a study of beta chain features in type 1 diabetes. cDNA synthesis used the whole RNA isolate, giving expressed TCRB sequences. Repertoires were generated with immunoSEQ multiplex PCR, while TCRdb's copy carries only in-frame clones and drops some. Of roughly 240,000 clones in the sample, over 65% are singletons; the top ten hold around 0.057%. Sequencing was carried out using naive CD4+ T cells from blood. These receptors were collected from a man aged 25 to 45 in good health.

The CDR3 DNA is TGCAGCGTTGGCCCTTCTCCCGGGACAAATCCTCCATCTGGGGCCAACGTCCTGACTTTC. Encoded protein: CSVGPSPGTNPPSGANVLTF. The chain uses TRBV29-1 and TRBJ2-6; D possibly corresponds to TRBD1 (6 bases). This CDR3 contains 20 residues. V was cut by 4 bases and J by 1 base, with 26 bases left in between. Germline lookup yields CDR1 SQVTM and CDR2 ANQGSEA.

The chain links TRBV30 to TRBJ2-3; D may correspond to TRBD1 or TRBD2 (6 bases each). Trimming took off 4 bases at V and 2 bases at J, with 10 bases between the two ends. CDR1 is GTSNPN, CDR2 SVGIG, per germline (reference sequence). This CDR3 spans 13 amino acids. CDR3 loop: CAWNGGYTDTQYF. CDR3 nucleotides: TGTGCCTGGAACGGGGGCTACACAGATACGCAGTATTTT. The complete variable domain, with remaining parts taken from reference TRBV30 and TRBJ2-3, reads SQTIHQWPATLVQPVGSPLSLECTVEGTSNPNLYWYRQAAGRGLQLLFYSVGIGQISSEVPQNLSASRPQDRQFILSSKKLLLSDSGFYLCAWNGGYTDTQYFGPGTRLTVL.

Worth noting for this clone: The same CDR3 also results from other DNA sequences found in this sample. The genes are TRBV30 and TRBJ1-5; D may be TRBD1 (5 bases). CDR1 and CDR2 from the germline V gene are GTSNPN and SVGIG (reference sequence). V shed 0 bases and J shed 4 bases, with 10 bases lying between them. This CDR3 comprises 14 residues. CDR3 loop: CAWSVRAGNQPQHF. In DNA form, the CDR3 reads TGTGCCTGGAGTGTACGGGCAGGGAATCAGCCCCAGCATTTT.

This chain links TRBV30 with TRBJ2-7, with no clear D. From germline, CDR1 is GTSNPN and CDR2 SVGIG (reference sequence). The length of the CDR3 is 12 residues. The V and J ends lost 0 bases and 6 bases respectively, with 9 bases between them. For the CDR3, the DNA is TGTGCCTGGAGTGTACCCAGCCTCGAGCAGTACTTC. Translating gives CAWSVPSLEQYF.

The V call is TRBV15, the J call TRBJ2-5; TRBD2 aligns across 11 bases. Germline V gene sequence: CDR1 LNHNV, CDR2 YYDKDF (reference sequence). The CDR3 totals 16 residues. The V gene end was trimmed by 1 base and the J gene end by 9 bases; junction bases not matched to a gene: 10. The CDR3 bases are TGTGCCACCAGCAGAGGGGGACTAGCGGACAAGAGGGCCCAGTACTTC. As protein: CATSRGGLADKRAQYF.

This clone was seen only a few times. V gene TRBV15 combines with J gene TRBJ2-2; 10 bases are a match to TRBD1. Germline assignment: CDR1 LNHNV and CDR2 YYDKDF (reference sequence). The CDR3 is 16 residues long. The V and J ends lost 1 base and 5 bases, in that order; junction bases with no gene match: 4. This CDR3 reads CATSRGDRGKTGELFF. CDR3 sequence (DNA): TGTGCCACCAGCAGAGGGGACAGGGGTAAAACCGGGGAGCTGTTTTTT.

In this sample, this clone turned up a few times. The J gene is TRBJ2-1, the V gene TRBV27; 11 nucleotides agree with TRBD2. This CDR3 is 17 amino acids long. The V gene's germline CDR1 is MNHEY and CDR2 SMNVEV (reference sequence). Trimming removed 4 bases from V and 5 bases from J; junction bases left unmatched: 10. Here the CDR3 DNA reads TGTGCCAGCAGTTACGCCCCGCTAGCGGGGGGCCACAATGAGCAGTTCTTC. This translates into CASSYAPLAGGHNEQFF.

The chain is built from TRBV19 and TRBJ2-5, with 8 bases fitting TRBD2. CDR1 and CDR2 (germline): LNHDA, SQIVND (reference sequence). V trimming: 3 bases; J trimming: 4 bases; junction bases outside the gene matches: 10. The CDR3 covers 16 residues. In DNA, the CDR3 is TGTGCCAGTAGTATCGGAACTAGCGGCGTGGGAGAGACCCAGTACTTC. Encoded protein: CASSIGTSGVGETQYF.

The gene calls are TRBV7-2 and TRBJ1-2; D is perhaps TRBD1 (5 bases). Trimming removed 5 bases at V and 2 bases at J, with 9 bases between. CDR3 length: 13 residues. Germline V gene data show CDR1 as SGHTA and CDR2 as FQGNSA. CDR3 sequence (DNA): TGTGCCAGCAGCCGTGACAGCAACTATGGCTACACCTTC. Encoded protein: CASSRDSNYGYTF. Filled out from reference TRBV7-2 and TRBJ1-2, the complete variable domain reads GAGVSQSPSNKVTEKGKDVELRCDPISGHTALYWYRQSLGQGLEFLIYFQGNSAPDKSGLPSDRFSAERTGGSVSTLTIQRTQQEDSAVYLCASSRDSNYGYTFGSGTRLTVV.

CDR3 sequence (DNA): TGCAGCGGCCGGGCCGTGGGGACTGAAGCTTTCTTT. Its protein is CSGRAVGTEAFF. The genes are TRBV29-1 and TRBJ1-1; no definite D call. Trimming shortened V by 7 bases and J by 5 bases, and 14 bases separated the two germline ends. The CDR3 is 12 residues long. Germline CDR1 and CDR2: SQVTM and ANQGSEA.

V gene TRBV14 combines with J gene TRBJ2-5, with 8 bases identical to TRBD1. J lost 5 bases, V lost 4 bases, and 3 bases had no gene match. The CDR3 extends over 13 amino acids. Germline V CDR1 and CDR2: SGHDN, FVKESK. The CDR3 DNA follows: TGTGCCAGCAGCCCGGGACAGGTGGAGACCCAGTACTTC. Translated, it gives CASSPGQVETQYF. Supplemented by reference TRBV14 and TRBJ2-5, the full variable domain reads EAGVTQFPSHSVIEKGQTVTLRCDPISGHDNLYWYRRVMGKEIKFLLHFVKESKQDESGMPNNRFLAERTGGTYSTLKVQPAELEDSGVYFCASSPGQVETQYFGPGTRLLVL.

The V gene is TRBV29-1, the J gene TRBJ2-1; D may be TRBD2 (6 bases). The length of the CDR3 is 15 residues. Germline V gene lookup returns CDR1 SQVTM and CDR2 ANQGSEA. Trimming stripped 2 bases from V and 5 bases from J, with 16 bases between. The CDR3 DNA reads TGCAGCGTTGAAAATTTGGAGGGCCCCAACAATGAGCAGTTCTTC. As protein: CSVENLEGPNNEQFF.

The gene calls are TRBV5-1 and TRBJ1-1; no reliable D call. The germline V and J ends were trimmed by 0 bases and 0 bases, with 6 bases remaining between them. Germline CDR1 reads SGHRS; CDR2 reads YFSETQ. The length of the CDR3 is 14 residues. The CDR3 DNA sequence: TGCGCCAGCAGCTTGGGTGGCCTGAACACTGAAGCTTTCTTT. It is translated as CASSLGGLNTEAFF.

This clone was recorded only once. The V gene is TRBV28, the J gene TRBJ2-1, with TRBD2 as a possible D gene (5 bases). CDR3 length: 12 amino acids. Per the germline V gene, CDR1 is MDHEN and CDR2 is SYDVKM. Trimming took 6 bases from V and 9 from J, leaving 12 bases between them. In DNA form, the CDR3 reads TGTGCCAGCAGCCTGGAGGTCGGTGAGCAGTTCTTC. It codes for CASSLEVGEQFF.

The chain recombines TRBV4-2 with TRBJ2-2; D possibly matches TRBD1 or TRBD2 (5 bases each). This CDR3 contains 16 residues. V lost 3 bases and J 7 bases, leaving 18 bases between the germline ends. From germline, CDR1 is LGHNA and CDR2 YNFKEQ. The DNA of the CDR3 is TGTGCCAGCAGCCACCGAGGGGAACTAGGGGTCGGGGAGCTGTTTTTT. Residues: CASSHRGELGVGELFF.

V and J are TRBV29-1 and TRBJ2-5; D gene uncertain. The CDR3 spans 12 residues. Trimming took 4 bases from V and 1 from J, leaving 7 bases between them. Germline V gene sequence: CDR1 SQVTM, CDR2 ANQGSEA. CDR3 region: CSVVRAQETQYF. In DNA form, the CDR3 reads TGCAGCGTTGTAAGGGCCCAAGAGACCCAGTACTTC.

The chain carries TRBV29-1 and TRBJ2-1; D is possibly TRBD1 (5 bases). In germline, CDR1 is SQVTM, CDR2 ANQGSEA. CDR3 length: 13 residues. Trimming pared 4 bases from V and 6 bases from J, leaving 13 bases between. The DNA for the CDR3 is TGCAGCGTTGGGGGCCGAGCGCGCAATGAGCAGTTCTTC. It translates to CSVGGRARNEQFF.

The gene calls are TRBV25-1 and TRBJ1-2; D uncertain. V was cut by 5 bases and J by 2 bases, with 3 bases left in between. This CDR3 has 11 amino acids. Looked up from germline, CDR1 is MGHDK and CDR2 is SYGVNS. CDR3 bases: TGTGCCAGCAGTTCCAACTATGGCTACACCTTC. Protein: CASSSNYGYTF.

The chain recombines TRBV10-3 with TRBJ2-5, with TRBD2 matching over 9 bases. J gave up 1 base and V 1 base, and 1 base lay outside the gene matches. Germline V gene sequence: CDR1 ENHRY, CDR2 SYGVKD. This CDR3 comprises 15 residues. CDR3 amino acids: CAISELAGAQETQYF. For the CDR3, the DNA is TGTGCCATCAGTGAGTTAGCGGGAGCCCAAGAGACCCAGTACTTC.

CDR3 sequence: CASSLALGTGLQHF. CDR3 coding DNA: TGTGCCAGCAGCTTAGCGCTAGGGACAGGCCTCCAACATTTT. V gene TRBV7-2 combines with J gene TRBJ1-5; TRBD1 agrees at 8 bases. With 0 bases clipped from V and 16 bases from J, the junction kept 11 bases outside the gene matches. Germline assignment: CDR1 SGHTA and CDR2 FQGNSA. The CDR3 spans 14 residues.

This chain joins TRBV7-9 and TRBJ2-6, with D perhaps being TRBD1 or TRBD2 (5 bases each). Germline CDR1 and CDR2: SEHNR and FQNEAQ (reference sequence). The CDR3 runs to 15 residues. Trimming took 4 bases from V and 2 from J, leaving 9 bases between them. The CDR3 spells CASSSGSAGANVLTF. The CDR3 DNA follows: TGTGCCAGCAGCTCAGGGAGTGCTGGGGCCAACGTCCTGACTTTC.

The V and J genes are TRBV9 and TRBJ2-1; D remains ambiguous. Germline assignment: CDR1 SGDLS and CDR2 YYNGEE. CDR3 length equals 15 residues. Deletions cut 0 bases from V and 3 bases from J, with 10 bases between. The DNA for the CDR3 is TGTGCCAGCAGCGTAGGGGGAACCATCTACAATGAGCAGTTCTTC. This translates into CASSVGGTIYNEQFF.